The rows below give T cell receptor beta chains drawn from one sample of a study of CD8 T cells in Susac syndrome. TCRdb re-derived calls from the immunoSEQ multiplex PCR reads in MiXCR, one entry per CDR3 protein. The sample has 170,000 or so distinct CDR3 sequences; over 90% are singletons. The sample was CD4+ T cells from PBMCs. The receptors shown here come from a human donor with Susac syndrome. Both conserved end residues are part of each CDR3. The order of the fields is J gene, V gene, D gene, clone size, CDR3 DNA, CDR3 protein. D genes are given only for firm matches. Size values are once, few and many counts, or a class for expanded clones, and some rows have none.

TRBJ1-3 | TRBV29-1 | NA | NA | TGCAGCGTTGGGTCGTCCGATGGAAACACCATATATTTT | CSVGSSDGNTIYF
TRBJ1-4 | TRBV2 | NA | NA | TGTGCCAGCAGTGGTAGGGGTGAAAAACTGTTTTTT | CASSGRGEKLFF
TRBJ2-7 | TRBV6-1 | TRBD1 | once | TGTGCCAGCAGCCTCCTGGGACAGAGGTACGAGCAGTACTTC | CASSLLGQRYEQYF
TRBJ2-4 | TRBV19 | NA | once | TGTGCCAGTAGTATAGGGGGGCAAGGGACGATAGCCAAAAACATTCAGTACTTC | CASSIGGQGTIAKNIQYF
TRBJ1-1 | TRBV29-1 | NA | NA | TGCAGCGTTGCGAGGCAGATGAACACTGAAGCTTTCTTT | CSVARQMNTEAFF
TRBJ2-7 | TRBV29-1 | NA | NA | TGCAGCGTTGAAGGCAGGGGCGCACCCTACGAGCAGTACTTC | CSVEGRGAPYEQYF
TRBJ1-1 | TRBV28 | TRBD1 | NA | TGTGCCAGCAGTTTATATGGGACAGGGGGCCGGTATATGAACACTGAAGCTTTCTTT | CASSLYGTGGRYMNTEAFF
TRBJ1-1 | TRBV9 | NA | NA | TGTGCCAGCAGCGTACAGGGGAACACTGAAGCTTTCTTT | CASSVQGNTEAFF
TRBJ1-3 | TRBV15 | NA | NA | TGTGCCACCAGCAGAGATCCACTGAGCTCTGGAAACACCATATATTTT | CATSRDPLSSGNTIYF
TRBJ1-2 | TRBV28 | NA | NA | TGTGCCAGCATCACCACGGGGTCGGACTATGGCTACACCTTC | CASITTGSDYGYTF
TRBJ2-7 | TRBV6-5 | TRBD2 | NA | TGTGCCAGCAGGGAGCGGGGGGACTACGAGCAGTACTTC | CASRERGDYEQYF
TRBJ2-1 | TRBV27 | NA | NA | TGTGCCAGCAGTTTGGAGGGGACCTCCTACAATGAGCAGTTCTTC | CASSLEGTSYNEQFF
TRBJ1-5 | TRBV30 | NA | NA | TGTGCCTGGAGCGAGGACACTGATCAGCCCCAGCATTTT | CAWSEDTDQPQHF
TRBJ2-6 | TRBV4-3 | TRBD1 | NA | TGCGCCAGCAGCCAAGATGGGGACAGGGGGCTTGGGGCCAACGTCCTGACTTTC | CASSQDGDRGLGANVLTF
TRBJ2-1 | TRBV20-1 | NA | NA | TGCAGTGCTAGTTACGGGGGCGGTGAGCAGTTCTTC | CSASYGGGEQFF
TRBJ2-3 | TRBV29-1 | NA | NA | TGCAGCGTTGAAGAGGGGGTCTTGGATACGCAGTATTTT | CSVEEGVLDTQYF
TRBJ1-2 | TRBV6-6 | TRBD1 | NA | TGTGCCAGCAGCCCGGACAGGGGGATTGATGGCTACACCTTC | CASSPDRGIDGYTF
TRBJ2-5 | TRBV7-2 | TRBD2 | NA | TGTGCCAGCAGCTTACGCAGGCTGCGGGGGGGCGGAGAGACCCAGTACTTC | CASSLRRLRGGGETQYF
TRBJ2-7 | TRBV3-1 | NA | NA | TGTGCCAGCAGCCAACACGCCTTGGGGACGGCAACCGGGCTAGCCGAGCAGTACTTC | CASSQHALGTATGLAEQYF
TRBJ2-5 | TRBV15 | NA | NA | TGTGCCACCAGCGCCCGCCTGGAGACCCAGTACTTC | CATSARLETQYF
TRBJ2-1 | TRBV3-1 | NA | NA | TGTGCCAGCAGCCAAGTCGGGAATGAGCAGTTCTTC | CASSQVGNEQFF
TRBJ1-2 | TRBV20-1 | NA | NA | TGCAGTGCTCCAGAATACTCCGGGACTTCGTCTGGCTACACCTTC | CSAPEYSGTSSGYTF
TRBJ2-5 | TRBV20-1 | TRBD2 | NA | TGCAGTGCTGGACTAGCGGGGGGGCTACAAGAGACCCAGTACTTC | CSAGLAGGLQETQYF
TRBJ1-2 | TRBV9 | TRBD1 | NA | TGTGCCAGCAGCCAGGGACAGCTGTATGGCTACACCTTC | CASSQGQLYGYTF
TRBJ1-1 | TRBV2 | TRBD1 | NA | TGTGCCAGCAGTTTCTCCGGGACAGTCATGAACACTGAAGCTTTCTTT | CASSFSGTVMNTEAFF
TRBJ1-2 | TRBV6-1 | NA | NA | TGTGCCAGCAGTGAATTCGCTAACTATGGCTACACCTTC | CASSEFANYGYTF
TRBJ1-2 | TRBV5-1 | TRBD1 | NA | TGCGCCAGCAGCTTGCGGGACAGGGGGTTGGATGGCTACACCTTC | CASSLRDRGLDGYTF
TRBJ2-1 | TRBV5-1 | TRBD2 | NA | TGCGCCAGCAGCTTGTTCCCCGGGGGGGCTACTGAGCAGTTCTTC | CASSLFPGGATEQFF
TRBJ2-1 | TRBV29-1 | TRBD2 | few | TGCAGCGTTGAAGATCCGTCTGGACTAGCGGGGACGGATGAGCAGTTCTTC | CSVEDPSGLAGTDEQFF
TRBJ2-1 | TRBV3-1 | NA | NA | TGTGCCAGCAGCCAAGAATGGCGGCCCCATGAGCAGTTCTTC | CASSQEWRPHEQFF
TRBJ1-1 | TRBV28 | NA | few | TGTGCCAGCAGTTTAGGGGGGGCGCGGACTGAAGCTTTCTTT | CASSLGGARTEAFF
TRBJ1-1 | TRBV5-1 | TRBD1 | NA | TGCGCCAGCAGCATTACAGGGGGCAAGGCTGAAGCTTTCTTT | CASSITGGKAEAFF
TRBJ1-1 | TRBV20-1 | NA | NA | TGCAGTGCTTGGGGAGGCTTCCCTGAAGCTTTCTTT | CSAWGGFPEAFF
TRBJ2-1 | TRBV9 | NA | NA | TGTGCCAGCAGCGTCTCCGGGCGGGAGCAGTTCTTC | CASSVSGREQFF
TRBJ1-6 | TRBV7-9 | NA | NA | TGTGCCAGCAGCTTAGCAGTGGTCCATAATTCACCCCTCCACTTT | CASSLAVVHNSPLHF
TRBJ2-2 | TRBV2 | TRBD2 | NA | TGTGCCAGCAGTCGACCTAGCGGGAAACTACGTTGGACCGGGGAGCTGTTTTTT | CASSRPSGKLRWTGELFF
TRBJ2-3 | TRBV14 | NA | NA | TGTGCCAGCAGCCCAGGTCCTGTGATGGGCACAGATACGCAGTATTTT | CASSPGPVMGTDTQYF
TRBJ1-6 | TRBV30 | TRBD1 | NA | TGTGCGTGGACCAGGCGGACAGGGCCTTATAATTCACCCCTCCACTTT | CAWTRRTGPYNSPLHF
TRBJ1-1 | TRBV29-1 | NA | once | TGCAGCGTTGTTCGGGGGTCCAACACTGAAGCTTTCTTT | CSVVRGSNTEAFF
TRBJ2-1 | TRBV20-1 | NA | NA | TGCAGTGCTAGAGATCTTGGACATGAGCAGTTCTTC | CSARDLGHEQFF
TRBJ2-1 | TRBV12-3/TRBV12-4 | NA | NA | TGTGCCAGCACACCCGGGACCGGGAGCTCCTACAATGAGCAGTTCTTC | CASTPGTGSSYNEQFF
TRBJ1-2 | TRBV6-6 | NA | NA | TGTGCCAGCAGTCTGGACTTTAACTATGGCTACACCTTC | CASSLDFNYGYTF
TRBJ2-7 | TRBV28 | TRBD1 | NA | TGTGCCAGCACCCGACAGGGTCAGAGCTACGAGCAGTACTTC | CASTRQGQSYEQYF
TRBJ2-1 | TRBV5-6 | NA | NA | TGTGCCAGCAGCTTGCGAATGGAGCAGTTCTTC | CASSLRMEQFF
TRBJ2-4 | TRBV7-2 | NA | NA | TGTGCCAGCAGCCCTATACAGGGGGGGACCTTGGCCAAAAACATTCAGTACTTC | CASSPIQGGTLAKNIQYF
TRBJ1-5 | TRBV3-1 | NA | NA | TGTGCCAGCAGCCAAGGGGCCAACGATCAGCCCCAGCATTTT | CASSQGANDQPQHF
TRBJ2-7 | TRBV20-1 | NA | NA | TGCAGTGCTAATGGGGGACCCTACGAGCAGTACTTC | CSANGGPYEQYF
TRBJ2-1 | TRBV3-1 | TRBD2 | NA | TGTGCCAGCAGCCATTTGGGGCTAGCGGACCACAATGAGCAGTTCTTC | CASSHLGLADHNEQFF
TRBJ2-7 | TRBV14 | NA | NA | TGTGCCAGCAGCCTAAAGACCTCTAACTCCTACGAGCAGTACTTC | CASSLKTSNSYEQYF
TRBJ2-5 | TRBV4-1 | TRBD1 | NA | TGCGCCAGCAGCCAAGTGTTTAGGACAGGGACGGAAGAGACCCAGTACTTC | CASSQVFRTGTEETQYF
TRBJ2-5 | TRBV6-6 | NA | once | TGTGCCAGCAGTTACTCGGGGGTTCCATTGGAGACCCAGTACTTC | CASSYSGVPLETQYF
TRBJ1-4 | TRBV20-1 | TRBD1 | NA | TGCAGTGCTAGAGACAGGGGGCCCGGGGGTGAAAAACTGTTTTTT | CSARDRGPGGEKLFF
TRBJ2-1 | TRBV6-4 | TRBD2 | NA | TGTGCCAGCAGCCCGACTAGCGGGATCAACAATGAGCAGTTCTTC | CASSPTSGINNEQFF
TRBJ2-7 | TRBV29-1 | NA | NA | TGCAGCGTTGGGTCCTCCTACGAGCAGTACTTC | CSVGSSYEQYF
TRBJ2-5 | TRBV3-1 | NA | NA | TGTGCCAGCAGCCAGTCTCTGAACCAAGAGACCCAGTACTTC | CASSQSLNQETQYF
TRBJ2-3 | TRBV3-1 | NA | NA | TGTGCCAGCAGCCTGGCTAGCGCCCTCACAGATACGCAGTATTTT | CASSLASALTDTQYF
TRBJ2-1 | TRBV18 | NA | NA | TGTGCCAGCTCACTGCAGGGGAGTGAGCAGTTCTTC | CASSLQGSEQFF
TRBJ2-1 | TRBV9 | NA | NA | TGTGCCAGCAGCGTCGGGGACACCTACAATGAGCAGTTCTTC | CASSVGDTYNEQFF
TRBJ2-5 | TRBV7-2 | TRBD1 | once | TGTGCCAGCAGCTCCACCTGGGACAGTTCCCGGCAGACCCAGTACTTC | CASSSTWDSSRQTQYF
TRBJ2-1 | TRBV2 | NA | NA | TGTGCCAGCAGTGACGGGACATCGGGTGAGCAGTTCTTC | CASSDGTSGEQFF